This TCR beta chain emerged from a study of T cells in Graves' hyperthyroidism and ophthalmopathy. In the study overall: Before any treatment, at initial diagnosis, peripheral blood was collected.

At least ten counts were recorded for this clonotype. Its antigen is not identified. RNA transcripts were the template for amplifying TCR beta CDR3 regions. RT-PCR in the first round (using the HTBI primer set) targeted the TCR CDR3. TCRdb recomputed calls from the multiplex PCR reads with MiXCR, one row per CDR3 protein. The sample lists 800,000 or so distinct CDR3 sequences; more than 30% were seen once. The CDR3 loop spans 13 amino acids. V lost 4 bases and J 6 bases, leaving 12 bases between the germline ends. CDR1 is SQVTM, CDR2 ANQGSEA, per germline. Regarding the study as a whole: Most thyroid clonotypes expanded above 0.001 appeared in blood too.

Clinical symptoms, serum thyroxine, TRAb, thyroid ultrasound and orbital computed tomography established diagnosis. Fresh peripheral blood, under 13 ml, was the source of the PBMCs. The clonotype comes from a young man with Graves' hyperthyroidism. The chain is built from TRBV29-1 and TRBJ2-2; D not certain. The sequenced sample consisted of blood. The DNA for the CDR3 is TGCAGCGTTGCTGCGTCGCGAGCCGGGGAGCTGTTTTTT. It specifies CSVAASRAGELFF.